These 24 T cell receptor beta chains came from one sample sequenced in a study of shared clonotypes between healthy human individuals. Repertoires were generated with immunoSEQ multiplex PCR, while TCRdb's copy carries only in-frame clones and drops some. The data show about 980,000 clones, less than 85% seen once. The sample was memory CD4+ T cells sorted from blood. Subset here: CD45RA-negative fraction. The receptor set was obtained from a man younger than 30 in good health.

The chain uses TRBV19 and TRBJ2-5; 10 nucleotides line up with TRBD1. Germline trimming cut 5 bases from V and 4 bases from J; bases unmatched to any gene: 7. The CDR3 spans 15 residues. Germline CDR1 LNHDA, CDR2 SQIVND (reference sequence). Here the CDR3 reads CASSSPGTGAETQYF. In DNA form, the CDR3 reads TGTGCCAGTAGTTCGCCCGGGACAGGGGCAGAGACCCAGTACTTC.

Points on this clone: In the same sample, other DNA sequences code for this CDR3. This chain uses TRBV18 with TRBJ2-3, with D tentatively TRBD1 (5 bases). Germline CDR1 is KGHSH and CDR2 is LQKENI. V lost 3 bases, J lost 1 base, and 8 bases lay in between. The CDR3 is made up of 14 amino acids. The CDR3 here is CASSPLGRTDTQYF. CDR3 DNA sequence: TGTGCCAGCTCACCTCTGGGGCGCACAGATACGCAGTATTTT.

This chain connects TRBV5-6 to TRBJ2-2; D unresolved. This CDR3 is 15 amino acids long. The V end was cut by 4 bases, the J end by 7 bases, with 17 bases between. In germline, CDR1 is SGHDT, CDR2 YYEEEE. In DNA form, the CDR3 reads TGTGCCAGCAGCGGCCCCGGGCTCGGAAACGGGGAGCTGTTTTTT. This gives the protein CASSGPGLGNGELFF.

This clone was seen a single time. A read error may explain this, as a much larger clone is one base away. This chain uses TRBV6-1 with TRBJ2-7; 11 bases are a match to TRBD1. Germline-derived CDR1 and CDR2 are MNHNS and SASEGT. The CDR3 consists of 14 residues. J was trimmed by 2 bases and V by 6 bases; bases with no gene match: 3. The CDR3 DNA is TGTGCCAGCAGACCGGGACAGGGGGCCTACGAGCAGTACTTC. Its translation: CASRPGQGAYEQYF.

The V call is TRBV12-5, the J call TRBJ2-1, with 8 positions matching TRBD2. Germline CDR1 and CDR2: LGHNT and FRNRAP. There are 15 residues in the CDR3. Germline trimming cut 0 bases from V and 9 bases from J; bases unmatched to any gene: 7. This CDR3 is CASGLVLAGGGEQFF. The DNA for the CDR3 is TGTGCTAGTGGTTTGGTACTGGCGGGAGGCGGTGAGCAGTTCTTC.

The chain employs TRBV28 and TRBJ2-7; D ambiguous. Trimming pared 10 bases from V and 2 bases from J, leaving 15 bases between. Germline V CDR1 and CDR2: MDHEN, SYDVKM. The CDR3 sequence is 13 residues long. CDR3 loop: CATGPNRAYEQYF. The CDR3, as DNA: TGTGCCACCGGACCCAACAGAGCCTACGAGCAGTACTTC.

This chain joins TRBV15 and TRBJ2-5; 9 bases match TRBD1. With V trimmed by 3 bases and J by 3 bases, 8 bases remained unmatched. Germline V gene lookup returns CDR1 LNHNV and CDR2 YYDKDF (reference sequence). This CDR3 has 16 residues. The CDR3 DNA follows: TGTGCCACCAGCAGTATAATGGGACAGGGAGAAGAGACCCAGTACTTC. This codes for CATSSIMGQGEETQYF.

This clone was picked up one time. This chain joins TRBV11-2 and TRBJ2-7; 9 nucleotides align to TRBD2. Germline V lookup: CDR1 SGHAT, CDR2 FQNNGV. The CDR3 loop spans 16 amino acids. The trim removed 1 base at V and 3 bases at J, leaving 7 bases unmatched. As DNA, the CDR3 is TGTGCCAGCAGCTTAGCGCCCCTAGCGGGACTCTACGAGCAGTACTTC. It yields the protein CASSLAPLAGLYEQYF.

J is TRBJ2-1 and V is TRBV5-1; 9 bases match TRBD1. Germline V gives CDR1 SGHRS, CDR2 YFSETQ. V lost 3 bases, J lost 10 bases, and 11 bases stayed unmatched. The CDR3 is 15 residues long. The DNA of the CDR3 is TGCGCCAGCAGCTCAACAGGGGGCTCTTCCTTCGAGCAGTTCTTC. Translation: CASSSTGGSSFEQFF. The variable domain in full, with the rest retrieved from reference TRBV5-1 and TRBJ2-1, is KAGVTQTPRYLIKTRGQQVTLSCSPISGHRSVSWYQQTPGQGLQFLFEYFSETQRNKGNFPGRFSGRQFSNSRSEMNVSTLELGDSALYLCASSSTGGSSFEQFFGPGTRLTVL.

This clone was detected only a few times. In DNA form, the CDR3 reads TGTGCCAGCAGCATCGCATGGGGAGCGTCGACAGATACGCAGTATTTT. It encodes CASSIAWGASTDTQYF. The chain is built from TRBV7-2 and TRBJ2-3; tentative D call: TRBD2 (5 bases). Trimming cost V 5 bases and J 3 bases, with 18 bases left between them. The germline V gene encodes CDR1 SGHTA and CDR2 FQGNSA. This CDR3 region has 16 residues.

J is TRBJ1-3 and V is TRBV2, with D hard to call. The CDR3 is 11 residues long. The V gene lost 5 bases and the J gene lost 2 bases, with 1 base spanning the gap. Germline V gene data show CDR1 as SNHLY and CDR2 as FYNNEI. The CDR3 loop reads CASSTGNTIYF. The CDR3 region has the DNA TGTGCCAGCAGTACTGGAAACACCATATATTTT. The full variable domain, rest sourced from reference TRBV2 and TRBJ1-3, is EPEVTQTPSHQVTQMGQEVILRCVPISNHLYFYWYRQILGQKVEFLVSFYNNEISEKSEIFDDQFSVERPDGSNFTLKIRSTKLEDSAMYFCASSTGNTIYFGEGSWLTVV.

In this sample, this clone turned up a few times. This chain links TRBV10-3 with TRBJ1-6; D is perhaps TRBD1 (5 bases). Germline lookup yields CDR1 ENHRY and CDR2 SYGVKD. The CDR3 runs 15 residues. Trimming took off 0 bases at V and 7 bases at J, with 10 bases between the two ends. CDR3 loop: CAISESPPGNSPLHF. CDR3 nucleotide sequence: TGTGCCATCAGTGAGTCGCCCCCAGGGAATTCACCCCTCCACTTT.

This chain uses TRBV10-3 with TRBJ1-1; D remains unclear. Germline CDR1 reads ENHRY; CDR2 reads SYGVKD. Trimming left V 10 bases short and J 2 bases short, with 14 bases between. The CDR3 totals 13 residues. The CDR3 DNA reads as TGTGCCACAACGCCAGGCCATAACACTGAAGCTTTCTTT. The encoded protein is CATTPGHNTEAFF.

V and J are TRBV28 and TRBJ1-4; D perhaps matches TRBD1 (5 bases). Germline CDR1 is MDHEN and CDR2 is SYDVKM. The length of the CDR3 is 14 residues. Trimming took 2 bases from V and 8 from J, leaving 12 bases between them. DNA of the CDR3: TGTGCCAGCAGTTTACGGCCCGCAGGGGAAAAACTGTTTTTT. It encodes CASSLRPAGEKLFF.

The rearrangement uses TRBV4-1 and TRBJ1-6, with D unclear. Germline CDR1 reads MGHRA; CDR2 reads YSYEKL. The CDR3 covers 15 residues. Trimming removed 0 bases at V and 7 bases at J, with 10 bases between. In nucleotides, the CDR3 is TGCGCCAGCAGCCAAGAGACGGGCACCAATTCACCCCTCCACTTT. This codes for CASSQETGTNSPLHF.

This clone was counted many times. The chain employs TRBV5-1 and TRBJ2-3; tentative D call: TRBD2 (6 bases). The CDR3 length is 16 residues. Germline assignment: CDR1 SGHRS and CDR2 YFSETQ. V was trimmed by 3 bases and J by 0 bases, leaving 14 bases between them. DNA for the CDR3: TGCGCCAGCAGCTCCGGGGTAGCGGCCAGCACAGATACGCAGTATTTT. Translation gives CASSSGVAASTDTQYF.

The rearrangement links TRBV11-2 to TRBJ2-7, with a weak D call TRBD1 (5 bases). CDR3 size: 15 residues. Looked up from germline, CDR1 is SGHAT and CDR2 is FQNNGV. V gave up 1 base and J gave up 0 bases, with 10 bases separating them. The CDR3 sequence is CASSLGRVTSYEQYF. CDR3 nucleotide sequence: TGTGCCAGCAGCTTAGGCAGGGTCACCTCCTACGAGCAGTACTTC.

The genes are TRBV5-6 and TRBJ2-2; possibly TRBD1 for D (5 bases). Germline V gene data show CDR1 as SGHDT and CDR2 as YYEEEE. There are 18 residues in the CDR3. V was cut by 1 base and J by 6 bases, with 22 bases left in between. CDR3 protein: CASSLLGVGQGNAGELFF. The CDR3 DNA is TGTGCCAGCAGCTTGTTAGGGGTTGGGCAGGGTAACGCCGGGGAGCTGTTTTTT.

The chain is built from TRBV6-6 and TRBJ2-7; D gene ambiguous. The CDR3 is made up of 12 amino acids. From germline, CDR1 is MNHNY and CDR2 SVGAGI (reference sequence). V lost 0 bases and J lost 7, with 7 bases in between. CDR3 coding DNA: TGTGCCAGCAGTTACTCCGAGTTTGAGCAGTACTTC. The encoded protein is CASSYSEFEQYF.

The chain links TRBV5-6 to TRBJ2-2; tentative D call: TRBD2 (6 bases). The CDR3 contains 18 residues. V shed 4 bases and J shed 5 bases, with 24 bases lying between them. Germline V gene lookup returns CDR1 SGHDT and CDR2 YYEEEE. The DNA of the CDR3 is TGTGCCAGCAGCCCACAACCAGCGGGCGGCCTGAGGACCGGGGAGCTGTTTTTT. Its translation is CASSPQPAGGLRTGELFF.

The chain employs TRBV30 and TRBJ1-2; 7 bases line up with TRBD1. The germline CDR1 and CDR2 sequences are GTSNPN and SVGIG (reference sequence). V trimming: 1 base; J trimming: 7 bases; junction bases outside the gene matches: 0. The CDR3 has 11 residues. The CDR3, as DNA: TGTGCCTGGAGTGACAGGGGTGGCTACACCTTC. Residues: CAWSDRGGYTF.

This sequence joins TRBV7-3 and TRBJ2-6; D is unclear. Germline CDR1 reads SGHTA; CDR2 reads FQGTGA. V shed 3 bases and J shed 0 bases, with 6 bases lying between them. This CDR3 spans 15 amino acids. CDR3 coding DNA: TGTGCCAGCAGCTTCGATGGCTCTGGGGCCAACGTCCTGACTTTC. It codes for CASSFDGSGANVLTF.

The chain joins TRBV7-9 to TRBJ1-6; weak D call: TRBD1 (5 bases). V was trimmed by 7 bases and J by 7 bases, leaving 8 bases between them. Germline CDR1 and CDR2: SEHNR and FQNEAQ (reference sequence). The CDR3 extends over 12 amino acids. CDR3 in DNA: TGTGCCAGCACCGAGGGGAATTCACCCCTCCACTTT. It specifies CASTEGNSPLHF. Drawing the rest from reference TRBV7-9 and TRBJ1-6, the complete variable domain is DTGVSQNPRHKITKRGQNVTFRCDPISEHNRLYWYRQTLGQGPEFLTYFQNEAQLEKSRLLSDRFSAERPKGSFSTLEIQRTEQGDSAMYLCASTEGNSPLHFGNGTRLTVT.

The J gene is TRBJ1-5, the V gene TRBV2; 7 bases match TRBD1. CDR3 length: 19 residues. The junction had 23 bases not matched to a gene; V was cut back by 6 bases and J by 6 bases. CDR1 and CDR2 from the germline V gene are SNHLY and FYNNEI. The CDR3 spells CASRPGQTLRETLGQPQHF. The CDR3 DNA reads as TGTGCCAGCAGGCCGGGACAGACCCTTAGGGAGACCCTCGGTCAGCCCCAGCATTTT. Full variable domain (remainder filled in from reference TRBV2 and TRBJ1-5): EPEVTQTPSHQVTQMGQEVILRCVPISNHLYFYWYRQILGQKVEFLVSFYNNEISEKSEIFDDQFSVERPDGSNFTLKIRSTKLEDSAMYFCASRPGQTLRETLGQPQHFGDGTRLSIL.